These 28 T cell receptor beta chains share one sample of origin, sequenced in a study of shared clonotypes between healthy human individuals. Method: immunoSEQ multiplex PCR; TCRdb's copy keeps in-frame clones and lacks some. The table lists 450,000 to 650,000 clones, around 80% of them singletons. Sequencing was done on a sample of PBMCs. These receptors came from a woman between 40 and 50 years old in good health. Some clones in this sample may be carry-over from other donors' samples.

This clone has only a few counts. V is TRBV21-1 and J is TRBJ2-1; the table's D call of TRBD2 was not tested on the DNA. TRBV21-1 is marked as a pseudogene. The CDR3 has 22 residues. The CDR3 coding sequence is TGTGCCAGCAGCAAAGCTGGGGAAAGGGTTGCTTTGAGCGGGAGTGGGTACAATGAGCAGTTCTTC. Residues: CASSKAGERVALSGSGYNEQFF.

In DNA form, the CDR3 reads TGCGCCAGCAGCATTGTGGGGTACGAGCAGTACTTC. Translating gives CASSIVGYEQYF. The chain is built from TRBV5-1 and TRBJ2-7; D unclear. CDR1 SGHRS and CDR2 YFSETQ come from the germline V gene. CDR3 length equals 12 residues. V lost 4 bases and J 4 bases, leaving 9 bases between the germline ends.

The J gene is TRBJ2-5, the V gene TRBV18, with D possibly being TRBD2 (5 bases). The DNA end lines up better with TRBJ2-7; the J call may be wrong. The CDR3 loop spans 12 amino acids. In germline, CDR1 is KGHSH, CDR2 LQKENI. The CDR3, as DNA: TGTGCCAGCTCACGCGAGGGTTACGAGCAGTACTTC. This translates into CASSREGYEQYF.

This clone was seen a single time. V gene TRBV2 combines with J gene TRBJ2-5; 7 nucleotides match TRBD1. Per the germline V gene, CDR1 is SNHLY and CDR2 is FYNNEI. V shed 4 bases, J shed 5 bases, and the junction held 4 bases outside the gene matches. CDR3 length equals 13 residues. The CDR3 loop reads CASSGTGFETQYF. The CDR3 DNA sequence: TGTGCCAGCAGTGGGACAGGTTTTGAGACCCAGTACTTC. Supplemented by reference TRBV2 and TRBJ2-5, the full variable domain reads EPEVTQTPSHQVTQMGQEVILRCVPISNHLYFYWYRQILGQKVEFLVSFYNNEISEKSEIFDDQFSVERPDGSNFTLKIRSTKLEDSAMYFCASSGTGFETQYFGPGTRLLVL.

The J gene is TRBJ1-4, the V gene TRBV5-1; 10 nucleotides line up with TRBD1. V lost 4 bases, J lost 7 bases, and 7 bases stayed unmatched. The germline gives CDR1 SGHRS, CDR2 YFSETQ. The CDR3 is made up of 15 amino acids. CDR3 sequence: CASSVTGGNGEKLFF. In nucleotides, the CDR3 is TGCGCCAGCAGCGTGACAGGGGGCAACGGTGAAAAACTGTTTTTT.

The rearrangement links TRBV10-3 to TRBJ1-3; D not certain. CDR3 size: 14 residues. Germline lookup yields CDR1 ENHRY and CDR2 SYGVKD. With 4 bases removed from V and 4 bases from J, the gap between germline ends came to 11 bases. Here the CDR3 reads CAISVRDTGNTIYF. As DNA, the CDR3 is TGTGCCATCAGTGTGCGAGACACGGGAAACACCATATATTTT.

CDR3 sequence reads: CATSRDRVDRGYGYTF. The CDR3, as DNA: TGTGCCACCAGCAGAGATAGGGTAGACAGGGGCTATGGCTACACCTTC. The chain carries TRBV15 and TRBJ1-2; 8 bases line up with TRBD1. After removal of 0 bases from V and 4 bases from J, the junction contained 7 bases not matched to a gene. The germline gives CDR1 LNHNV, CDR2 YYDKDF (reference sequence). The CDR3 has 16 residues. The full variable domain, with the rest looked up from reference TRBV15 and TRBJ1-2, is DAMVIQNPRYQVTQFGKPVTLSCSQTLNHNVMYWYQQKSSQAPKLLFHYYDKDFNNEADTPDNFQSRRPNTSFCFLDIRSPGLGDTAMYLCATSRDRVDRGYGYTFGSGTRLTVV.

The genes are TRBV1 and TRBJ2-1; the tabulated D call, TRBD2, remains unverified against the DNA. TRBV1 is a listed pseudogene. This CDR3 has 20 amino acids. The CDR3 DNA is TGCACCAGCAGCCCCCTAGCGGGAGTGAATGCTCGGGGTAAGGTCGATGAGCAGTTCTTC. This sequence encodes CTSSPLAGVNARGKVDEQFF.

This chain uses TRBV28 with TRBJ2-3; D call uncertain. CDR1 MDHEN and CDR2 SYDVKM come from the germline V gene. Trimming took 10 bases from V and 2 from J, leaving 13 bases between them. The CDR3 contains 13 residues. CDR3 coding DNA: TGTGCCACAAGAAAATGGAACACAGATACGCAGTATTTT. Amino acids: CATRKWNTDTQYF. Full variable domain (rest looked up from reference TRBV28 and TRBJ2-3): DVKVTQSSRYLVKRTGEKVFLECVQDMDHENMFWYRQDPGLGLRLIYFSYDVKMKEKGDIPEGYSVSREKKERFSLILESASTNQTSMYLCATRKWNTDTQYFGPGTRLTVL.

Details on this clone: The sample contains more than one DNA sequence encoding this CDR3. The J gene is TRBJ2-1, the V gene TRBV9; D gene ambiguous. In germline, CDR1 is SGDLS, CDR2 YYNGEE. CDR3 length equals 13 residues. V lost 4 bases and J lost 2, with 7 bases in between. CDR3 protein: CASSPRTYNEQFF. DNA for the CDR3: TGTGCCAGCAGCCCTAGAACCTACAATGAGCAGTTCTTC.

The rearrangement links TRBV11-2 to TRBJ1-3, with D perhaps matching TRBD1 (6 bases). Germline-derived CDR1 and CDR2 are SGHAT and FQNNGV. V gave up 2 bases and J gave up 7 bases, with 9 bases separating them. CDR3 length equals 13 residues. The CDR3 reads CASSLSRGNTIYF. The DNA of the CDR3 is TGTGCCAGCAGCTTATCCAGGGGCAACACCATATATTTT.

Points on this clone: A much larger clone differs by one base, so this may be a read error. The genes are TRBV11-3 and TRBJ2-3, with D tentatively TRBD2 (6 bases). Germline values: CDR1 SGHNT, CDR2 YENEEA. With 5 bases removed from V and 1 base from J, the gap between germline ends came to 7 bases. The CDR3 length is 13 residues. The CDR3 bases are TGTGCCAGCAGCCAGCGGGGCACAGATACGCAGTATTTT. As protein: CASSQRGTDTQYF.

On this clone itself: In the same sample, other DNA sequences code for this CDR3. The chain is built from TRBV29-1 and TRBJ1-1; 9 nucleotides match TRBD1. The CDR3 runs to 12 residues. Germline V CDR1 and CDR2: SQVTM, ANQGSEA. The V and J ends lost 6 bases and 1 base, in that order; junction bases with no gene match: 0. The CDR3, as DNA: TGCAGCGTGGGACAGGGGAACACTGAAGCTTTCTTT. Protein: CSVGQGNTEAFF.

The chain uses TRBV7-8 and TRBJ2-4; 11 positions agree with TRBD1. The V gene end was trimmed by 5 bases and the J gene end by 1 base; junction bases not matched to a gene: 4. Germline V gene data show CDR1 as SGHVS and CDR2 as FQNEAQ. This CDR3 spans 16 amino acids. Here the CDR3 reads CASSLRDRGAKNIQYF. The CDR3 DNA reads as TGTGCCAGCAGCCTCCGGGACAGGGGGGCCAAAAACATTCAGTACTTC.

The chain uses TRBV11-2 and TRBJ2-5; D is possibly TRBD1 (6 bases). V lost 4 bases and J 5 bases, leaving 14 bases between the germline ends. This CDR3 is built from 14 residues. CDR1 is SGHAT, CDR2 FQNNGV, per germline. CDR3 nucleotide sequence: TGTGCCAGCAGCTCATACAGGGCCGGGGAGACCCAGTACTTC. This encodes CASSSYRAGETQYF.

The V call is TRBV5-5, the J call TRBJ2-5; D is perhaps TRBD1 (6 bases). Germline assignment: CDR1 SGHKS and CDR2 YYEKEE (reference sequence). With 0 bases removed from V and 5 bases from J, the gap between germline ends came to 17 bases. This CDR3 contains 16 residues. The CDR3 bases are TGTGCCAGCAGCTTGGCCGGGACACTAGAGACGGAGACCCAGTACTTC. It codes for CASSLAGTLETETQYF.

This chain connects TRBV27 to TRBJ1-5; TRBD1 aligns across 11 bases. Germline V gene sequence: CDR1 MNHEY, CDR2 SMNVEV (reference sequence). This CDR3 has 16 amino acids. The V and J ends lost 6 bases and 4 bases, in that order; junction bases with no gene match: 8. CDR3 protein: CASRRTGGLGNQPQHF. DNA for the CDR3: TGTGCCAGCAGGAGGACAGGGGGCTTAGGAAATCAGCCCCAGCATTTT.

The CDR3 region has the DNA TGTGCCAGCCGACCTAAGGGGCAAGAGACCCAGTACTTC. It codes for CASRPKGQETQYF. The J gene is TRBJ2-5, the V gene TRBV6-4; perhaps TRBD1 as D (5 bases). The V gene lost 8 bases and the J gene lost 2 bases, with 12 bases spanning the gap. The CDR3 runs to 13 residues. The germline V gene encodes CDR1 MRHNA and CDR2 SNTAGT.

The chain couples TRBV6-6 to TRBJ2-7; D gene uncertain. V shed 5 bases and J shed 1 base, with 12 bases lying between them. The germline CDR1 and CDR2 sequences are MNHNY and SVGAGI (reference sequence). The CDR3 loop spans 14 amino acids. In DNA form, the CDR3 reads TGTGCCAGCAGTCCCCGTGGCAGGTCCTACGAGCAGTACTTC. Amino acid sequence: CASSPRGRSYEQYF.

V and J are TRBV4-3 and TRBJ1-3; 7 bases fit TRBD1. With V trimmed by 4 bases and J by 4 bases, 13 bases remained unmatched. The CDR3 loop spans 17 amino acids. The germline CDR1 and CDR2 sequences are LGHNA and YSLEER. CDR3: CASSRAPGQPGGNTIYF. DNA of the CDR3: TGCGCCAGCAGCCGAGCACCGGGACAGCCGGGGGGAAACACCATATATTTT.

The rearrangement joins TRBV6-5 to TRBJ2-1, with D possibly being TRBD1 or TRBD2 (7 bases each). CDR3 length equals 15 residues. The V gene lost 6 bases and the J gene lost 3 bases, with 15 bases spanning the gap. Germline V gene lookup returns CDR1 MNHEY and CDR2 SVGAGI. The CDR3 coding sequence is TGTGCCAGCAGGCCCCAGGGGGGGAACTACAATGAGCAGTTCTTC. Amino acids: CASRPQGGNYNEQFF.

The V call is TRBV5-1, the J call TRBJ2-7, with no clear D. CDR3 length equals 14 residues. The V end was cut by 0 bases, the J end by 2 bases, with 9 bases between. Germline V gives CDR1 SGHRS, CDR2 YFSETQ. CDR3 in DNA: TGCGCCAGCAGCTTGGATCAGAAACCCTACGAGCAGTACTTC. It yields the protein CASSLDQKPYEQYF.

This chain connects TRBV6-6 to TRBJ2-4, with TRBD2 as a possible D gene (6 bases). The germline V and J ends were trimmed by 7 bases and 10 bases, with 17 bases remaining between them. This CDR3 comprises 13 residues. In germline, CDR1 is MNHNY, CDR2 SVGAGI (reference sequence). The CDR3 nucleotides are TGTGCCAGCACCTCGGAGGGGAAGGGGATTCAGTACTTC. Translating gives CASTSEGKGIQYF.

The chain is built from TRBV11-2 and TRBJ2-5, with 10 bases that match TRBD2. CDR3 length: 17 residues. J gave up 5 bases and V 0 bases, and 9 bases lay outside the gene matches. Germline V gene data show CDR1 as SGHAT and CDR2 as FQNNGV. The CDR3 region has the DNA TGTGCCAGCAGCTTAGATTTTCAGACTAGCGGGCTGGAGACCCAGTACTTC. Encoded protein: CASSLDFQTSGLETQYF.

This chain connects TRBV5-6 to TRBJ2-5, with 14 bases identical to TRBD2. This CDR3 contains 16 residues. Germline lookup yields CDR1 SGHDT and CDR2 YYEEEE. V was clipped by 4 bases and J by 11 bases; unmatched bases: 13. The CDR3 is CASSPPTSGREREQYF. CDR3 nucleotide sequence: TGTGCCAGCAGCCCGCCGACTAGCGGGAGGGAGCGTGAGCAGTACTTC.

The chain joins TRBV7-9 to TRBJ2-1; TRBD2 agrees at 13 bases. Trimming at V came to 5 bases and at J to 9 bases, leaving 7 bases not matched to a gene. Germline values: CDR1 SEHNR, CDR2 FQNEAQ (reference sequence). The CDR3 runs to 15 residues. The CDR3 coding sequence is TGTGCCAGCAGCCTAGGACTAGCGGGAGCGGTTGAGCAGTTCTTC. It codes for CASSLGLAGAVEQFF. Combining the CDR3 with reference TRBV7-9 and TRBJ2-1 gives the whole variable domain DTGVSQNPRHKITKRGQNVTFRCDPISEHNRLYWYRQTLGQGPEFLTYFQNEAQLEKSRLLSDRFSAERPKGSFSTLEIQRTEQGDSAMYLCASSLGLAGAVEQFFGPGTRLTVL.

The chain recombines TRBV4-3 with TRBJ2-7, with 9 bases lining up with TRBD1. V dropped 4 bases and J dropped 5; count of bases not matched to a gene: 9. The CDR3 covers 15 residues. The germline V gene has CDR1 LGHNA and CDR2 YSLEER. The CDR3 reads CASSRRGTGPNEQYF. DNA for the CDR3: TGCGCCAGCAGCCGGAGAGGGACAGGGCCAAACGAGCAGTACTTC.

In regard to this clone: Relative to the germline gene, one junction end is altered; a read error may explain this. The chain employs TRBV18 and TRBJ1-1, with TRBD1 as a possible D gene (5 bases). Germline CDR1 reads KGHSH; CDR2 reads LQKENI. CDR3 size: 15 residues. CDR3 in DNA: TGTGCCAGCTCACCACAACGGGGGACGAACACTAAAGCTTTCTTT. It encodes CASSPQRGTNTKAFF.